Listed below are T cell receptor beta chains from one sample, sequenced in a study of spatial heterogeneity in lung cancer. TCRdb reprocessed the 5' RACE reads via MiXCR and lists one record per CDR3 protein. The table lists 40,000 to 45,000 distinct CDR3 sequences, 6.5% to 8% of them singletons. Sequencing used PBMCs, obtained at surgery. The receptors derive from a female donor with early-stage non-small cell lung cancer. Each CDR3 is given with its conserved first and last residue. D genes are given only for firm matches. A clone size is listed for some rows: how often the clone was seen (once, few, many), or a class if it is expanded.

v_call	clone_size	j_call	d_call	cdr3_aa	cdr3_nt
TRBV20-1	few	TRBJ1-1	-	CRAGNSDRTNTEAFF	TGCAGAGCCGGCAATTCTGACCGGACCAACACTGAAGCTTTCTTT
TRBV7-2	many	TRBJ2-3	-	CASSLLGDTQYF	TGTGCCAGCAGCTTATTAGGAGATACGCAGTATTTT
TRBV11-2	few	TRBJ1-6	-	CASSFYMSSYNSPLHF	TGTGCCAGCAGCTTTTATATGAGCTCCTATAATTCACCCCTCCACTTT
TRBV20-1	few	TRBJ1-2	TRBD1	CSATARTGDGYTF	TGCAGTGCCACCGCCCGGACAGGGGATGGCTACACCTTC
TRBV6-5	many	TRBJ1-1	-	CASSPRIGARNTEAFF	TGTGCCAGCAGCCCCAGGATCGGGGCACGGAACACTGAAGCTTTCTTT
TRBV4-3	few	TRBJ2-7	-	CASSQAPSYEQYF	TGCGCCAGCAGCCAAGCACCGAGCTACGAGCAGTACTTC
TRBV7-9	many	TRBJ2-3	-	CASSLSTDTQYF	TGTGCCAGCAGCCTTAGCACAGATACGCAGTATTTT
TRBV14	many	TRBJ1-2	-	CASSQVTDYGYTF	TGTGCCAGCAGCCAAGTGACAGACTATGGCTACACCTTC
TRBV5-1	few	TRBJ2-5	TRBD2	CASSSVRTSGGVGETQYF	TGCGCCAGCAGCTCCGTCCGGACTAGCGGGGGGGTAGGAGAGACCCAGTACTTC
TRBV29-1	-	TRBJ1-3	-	CSVELGVTGNTIYF	TGCAGCGTTGAATTAGGGGTAACTGGAAACACCATATATTTT
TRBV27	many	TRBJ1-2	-	CASSFTQSYGYTF	TGTGCCAGCAGTTTTACACAGTCCTATGGCTACACCTTC
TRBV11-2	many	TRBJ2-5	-	CASEYDRQETQYF	TGTGCCAGCGAGTACGACAGGCAAGAGACCCAGTACTTC
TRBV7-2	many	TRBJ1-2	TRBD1	CASSTTGTVYGYTF	TGTGCCAGCAGCACTACCGGGACAGTCTATGGCTATACCTTC
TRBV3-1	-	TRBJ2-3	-	CASSQGGGLLSTDTQYF	TGTGCCAGCAGCCAAGGAGGAGGGCTCCTTAGCACAGATACGCAGTATTTT
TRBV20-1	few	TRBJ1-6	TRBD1	CSASGSGQAYNSPLHF	TGCAGTGCTAGTGGCTCCGGACAGGCCTATAATTCACCCCTCCACTTT
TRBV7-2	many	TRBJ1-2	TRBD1	CASSLGGTGYSYTF	TGTGCCAGCAGCTTAGGAGGGACAGGGTATAGCTACACCTTC
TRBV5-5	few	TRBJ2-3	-	CASSLDRDRTDTQYF	TGTGCCAGCAGCTTGGACAGGGATCGCACAGATACGCAGTATTTT
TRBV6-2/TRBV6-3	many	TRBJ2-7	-	CASSFTVGLTMPYF	TGTGCCAGCAGTTTCACAGTTGGACTTACGATGCCGTACTTC
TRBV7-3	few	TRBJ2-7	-	CASSLDGTAGEQYF	TGTGCCAGCAGCTTAGACGGGACTGCTGGCGAGCAGTACTTC
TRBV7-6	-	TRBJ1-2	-	CASSLDGYGYTF	TGTGCCAGCAGCTTAGACGGATATGGCTACACCTTC
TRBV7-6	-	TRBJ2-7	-	CASSSHGVYEQYF	TGTGCCAGCAGCTCACACGGGGTTTACGAGCAGTACTTC
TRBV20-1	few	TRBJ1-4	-	CSARDREGKGEKLFF	TGCAGTGCTAGAGACCGTGAGGGGAAGGGCGAAAAACTGTTTTTT
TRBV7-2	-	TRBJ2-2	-	CASSSQAIANTGELFF	TGTGCCAGCAGCTCCCAGGCAATCGCGAACACCGGGGAGCTGTTTTTT
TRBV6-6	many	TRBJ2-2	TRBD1	CASGKGATGELFF	TGTGCCAGTGGGAAGGGGGCCACCGGGGAGCTGTTTTTT
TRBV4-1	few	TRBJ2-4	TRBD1	CASSPIGQGPNIQYF	TGCGCCAGCAGCCCCATTGGACAGGGGCCAAACATTCAGTACTTC
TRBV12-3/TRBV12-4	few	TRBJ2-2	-	CAILGDANTGELFF	TGTGCCATCCTGGGGGACGCGAACACCGGGGAGCTGTTTTTT
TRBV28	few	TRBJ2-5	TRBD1	CASSLLIGQGKETQYF	TGTGCCAGCAGTTTACTTATAGGACAGGGAAAAGAGACCCAGTACTTC
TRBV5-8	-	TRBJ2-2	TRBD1	CASSSGTGYTGELFF	TGTGCCAGCAGCTCCGGGACAGGTTACACCGGGGAGCTGTTTTTT
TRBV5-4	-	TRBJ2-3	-	CASSPLSGSTDTQYF	TGTGCCAGCAGCCCGTTGTCGGGGAGCACAGATACGCAGTATTTT
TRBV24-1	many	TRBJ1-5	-	CATSGAGAGNNQPQHF	TGTGCCACCAGTGGCGCGGGCGCCGGGAACAATCAGCCCCAGCATTTT
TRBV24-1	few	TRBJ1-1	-	CATSDLGFHPEAFF	TGTGCCACCAGTGATTTGGGGTTTCACCCTGAAGCTTTCTTT
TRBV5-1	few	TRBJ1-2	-	CASSLSAMGGYTF	TGCGCCAGCAGCTTGAGTGCCATGGGAGGCTACACCTTC
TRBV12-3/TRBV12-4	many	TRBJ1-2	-	CASSPQGKYGYTF	TGTGCCAGCAGCCCCCAGGGGAAATATGGCTACACCTTC
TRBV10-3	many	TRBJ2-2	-	CAINDQGWTGELFF	TGTGCCATCAACGACCAGGGCTGGACCGGGGAGCTGTTTTTT
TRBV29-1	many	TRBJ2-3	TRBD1	CSGTGELGDTQYF	TGCAGCGGAACAGGGGAACTGGGAGATACGCAGTATTTT
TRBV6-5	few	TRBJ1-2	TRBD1	CASRPDRGPGYGYTF	TGTGCCAGCAGACCCGACAGGGGGCCTGGCTATGGCTACACCTTC
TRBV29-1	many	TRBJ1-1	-	CSAVRRNTEAFF	TGCAGCGCCGTCCGTAGGAACACTGAAGCTTTCTTT
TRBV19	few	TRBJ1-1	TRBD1	CASRPEGARGRAFF	TGTGCCAGCAGGCCTGAGGGGGCCAGAGGGCGAGCTTTCTTT
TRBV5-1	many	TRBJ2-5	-	CASSLDETQGGLKTQYF	TGCGCCAGCAGCTTGGACGAGACACAGGGAGGTTTGAAGACCCAGTACTTC
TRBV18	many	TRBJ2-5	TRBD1	CASSTGRETQYF	TGTGCCAGCTCGACAGGGCGAGAGACCCAGTACTTC
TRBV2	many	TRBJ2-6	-	CASRLSGANVLTF	TGTGCCAGCAGGCTGTCTGGGGCCAACGTCCTGACTTTC
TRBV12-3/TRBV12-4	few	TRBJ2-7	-	CASRIGGGEQYF	TGTGCCAGCAGGATCGGAGGAGGCGAGCAGTACTTC
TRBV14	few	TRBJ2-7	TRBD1	CASSLWTGAYEQYF	TGTGCCAGCAGCCTTTGGACAGGGGCCTACGAGCAGTACTTC
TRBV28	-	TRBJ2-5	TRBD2	CASSLPGLAGGETQYF	TGTGCCAGCAGTTTACCTGGACTAGCGGGGGGCGAGACCCAGTACTTC
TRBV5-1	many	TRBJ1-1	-	CASSLRSGDTEAFF	TGCGCCAGCAGCTTACGGAGCGGGGACACTGAAGCTTTCTTT
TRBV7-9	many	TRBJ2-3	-	CASSLEVQPQYF	TGTGCCAGCAGCTTAGAGGTTCAACCGCAGTATTTT
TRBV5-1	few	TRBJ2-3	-	CASSLGPPPDTQYF	TGCGCCAGCAGCCTTGGACCACCCCCGGATACGCAGTATTTT
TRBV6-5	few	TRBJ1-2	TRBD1	CASRQTGTGGNGYTF	TGTGCCAGCAGGCAAACCGGGACAGGGGGCAATGGCTACACCTTC
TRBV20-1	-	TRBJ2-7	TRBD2	CSASGGGPSYEQYF	TGCAGTGCTAGTGGCGGGGGACCCTCCTACGAGCAGTACTTC